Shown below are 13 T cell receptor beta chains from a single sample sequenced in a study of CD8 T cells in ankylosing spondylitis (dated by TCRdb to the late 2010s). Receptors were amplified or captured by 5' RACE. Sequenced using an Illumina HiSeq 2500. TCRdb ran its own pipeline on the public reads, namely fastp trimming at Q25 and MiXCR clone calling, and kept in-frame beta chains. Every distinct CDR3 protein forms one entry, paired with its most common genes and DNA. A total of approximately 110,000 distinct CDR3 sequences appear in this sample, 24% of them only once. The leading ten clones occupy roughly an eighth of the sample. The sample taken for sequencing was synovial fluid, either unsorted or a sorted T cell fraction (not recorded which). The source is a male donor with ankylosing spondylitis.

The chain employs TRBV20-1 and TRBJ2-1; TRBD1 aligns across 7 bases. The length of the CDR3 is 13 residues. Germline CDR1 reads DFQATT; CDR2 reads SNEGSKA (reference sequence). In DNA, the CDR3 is TGCTCTATCCCGGGGACAGACTACAATGAGCAGTTCTTC. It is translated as CSIPGTDYNEQFF.

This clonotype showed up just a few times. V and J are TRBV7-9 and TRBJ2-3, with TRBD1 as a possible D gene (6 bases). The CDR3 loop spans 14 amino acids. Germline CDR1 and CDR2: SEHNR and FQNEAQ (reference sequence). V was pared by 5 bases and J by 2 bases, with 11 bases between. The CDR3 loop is CASSRGTFTDTQYF. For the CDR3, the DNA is TGTGCCAGCAGCCGTGGGACATTCACAGATACGCAGTATTTT.

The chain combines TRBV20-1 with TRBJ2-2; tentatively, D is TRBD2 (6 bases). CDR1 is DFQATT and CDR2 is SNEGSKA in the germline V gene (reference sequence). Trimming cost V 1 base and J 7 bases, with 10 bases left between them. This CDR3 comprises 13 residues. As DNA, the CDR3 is TGCAGTGCTAGAGTCGGTAGCGGCGGGGAGCTGTTTTTT. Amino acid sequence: CSARVGSGGELFF.

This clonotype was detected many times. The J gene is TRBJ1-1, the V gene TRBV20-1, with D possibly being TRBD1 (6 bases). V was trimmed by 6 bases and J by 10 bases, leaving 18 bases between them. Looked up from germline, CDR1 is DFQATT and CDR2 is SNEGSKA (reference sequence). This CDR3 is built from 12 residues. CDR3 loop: CSAMDRPGTAFF. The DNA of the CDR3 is TGCAGTGCAATGGACAGACCGGGGACAGCTTTCTTT.

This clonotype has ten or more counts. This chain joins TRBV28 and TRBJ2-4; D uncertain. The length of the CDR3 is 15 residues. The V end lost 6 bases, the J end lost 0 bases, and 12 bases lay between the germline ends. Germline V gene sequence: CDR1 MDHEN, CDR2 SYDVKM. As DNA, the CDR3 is TGTGCCAGCAGACCCGGCTCTGTAGCCAAAAACATTCAGTACTTC. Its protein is CASRPGSVAKNIQYF.

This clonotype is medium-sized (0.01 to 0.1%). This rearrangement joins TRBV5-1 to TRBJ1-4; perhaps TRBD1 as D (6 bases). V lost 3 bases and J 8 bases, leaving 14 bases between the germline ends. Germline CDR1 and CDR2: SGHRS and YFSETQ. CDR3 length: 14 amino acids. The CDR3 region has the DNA TGCGCCAGCAGCTCTGGACAGAGGGACGAAAAACTGTTTTTT. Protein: CASSSGQRDEKLFF.

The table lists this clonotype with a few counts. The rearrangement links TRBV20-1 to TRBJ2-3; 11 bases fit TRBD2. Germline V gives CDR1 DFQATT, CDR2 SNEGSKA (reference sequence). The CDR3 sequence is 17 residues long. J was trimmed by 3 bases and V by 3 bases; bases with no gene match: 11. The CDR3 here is CSASVSGRATRTDTQYF. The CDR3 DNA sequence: TGCAGTGCTAGTGTTAGCGGGAGGGCCACCAGGACAGATACGCAGTATTTT.

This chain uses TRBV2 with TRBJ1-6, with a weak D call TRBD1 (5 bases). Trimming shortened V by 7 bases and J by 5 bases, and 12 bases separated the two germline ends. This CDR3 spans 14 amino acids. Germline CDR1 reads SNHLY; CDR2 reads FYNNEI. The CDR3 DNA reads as TGTGCCAGCAAACCGGACACAAATAATTCACCCCTCCACTTT. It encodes CASKPDTNNSPLHF.

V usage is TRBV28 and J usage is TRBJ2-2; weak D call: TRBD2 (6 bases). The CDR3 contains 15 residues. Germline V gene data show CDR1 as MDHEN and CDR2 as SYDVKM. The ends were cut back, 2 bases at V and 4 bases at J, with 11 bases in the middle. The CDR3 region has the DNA TGTGCCAGCAGTTTAAGCGGGCATGGCACCGGGGAGCTGTTTTTT. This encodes CASSLSGHGTGELFF. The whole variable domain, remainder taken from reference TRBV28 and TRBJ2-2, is DVKVTQSSRYLVKRTGEKVFLECVQDMDHENMFWYRQDPGLGLRLIYFSYDVKMKEKGDIPEGYSVSREKKERFSLILESASTNQTSMYLCASSLSGHGTGELFFGEGSRLTVL.

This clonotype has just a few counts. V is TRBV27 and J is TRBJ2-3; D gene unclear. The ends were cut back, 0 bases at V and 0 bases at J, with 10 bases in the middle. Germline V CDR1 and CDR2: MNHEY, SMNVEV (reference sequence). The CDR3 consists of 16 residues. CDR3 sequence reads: CASSLSTWSSTDTQYF. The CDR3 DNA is TGTGCCAGCAGTTTATCGACATGGTCTAGCACAGATACGCAGTATTTT.

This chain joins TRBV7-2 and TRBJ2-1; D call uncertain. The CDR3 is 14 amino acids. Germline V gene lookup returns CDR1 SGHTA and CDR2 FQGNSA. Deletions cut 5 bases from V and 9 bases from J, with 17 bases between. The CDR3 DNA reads TGTGCCAGCAGCCCCCGCGGAAGCGTCTTTGAGCAGTTCTTC. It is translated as CASSPRGSVFEQFF.

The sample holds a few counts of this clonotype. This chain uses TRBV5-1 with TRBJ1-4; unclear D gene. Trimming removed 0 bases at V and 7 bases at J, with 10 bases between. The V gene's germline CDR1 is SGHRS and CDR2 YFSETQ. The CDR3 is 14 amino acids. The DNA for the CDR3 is TGCGCCAGCAGCTTGGGCCCCCGAGGTGAAAAACTGTTTTTT. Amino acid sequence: CASSLGPRGEKLFF.

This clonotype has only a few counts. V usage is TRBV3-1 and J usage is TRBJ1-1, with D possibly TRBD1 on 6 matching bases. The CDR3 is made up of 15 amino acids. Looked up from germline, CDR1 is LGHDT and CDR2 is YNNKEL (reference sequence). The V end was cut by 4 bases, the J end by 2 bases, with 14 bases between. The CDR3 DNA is TGTGCCAGCAGCCTGAGGACAGAACCCAACACTGAAGCTTTCTTT. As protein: CASSLRTEPNTEAFF.